This entry lists 7 T cell receptor beta chains sequenced from one sample in a study of T cells in Graves' hyperthyroidism and ophthalmopathy. It was RNA transcripts that yielded the amplified TCR beta CDR3 regions. First-round RT-PCR of the TCR CDR3 relied on the HTBI primer set. TCRdb used MiXCR to reprocess the multiplex PCR reads, holding one entry per CDR3 protein. The sample has 300,000 to 400,000 distinct CDR3 sequences, around 13% seen once. Material for sequencing was blood. The receptors were sampled from a woman aged 55-70 years with Graves' hyperthyroidism.

This clonotype was seen ten or more times. The V call is TRBV28, the J call TRBJ2-3; 10 bases match TRBD2. Germline V gene sequence: CDR1 MDHEN, CDR2 SYDVKM. Trimming at V came to 1 base and at J to 2 bases, leaving 3 bases not matched to a gene. The CDR3 has 16 amino acids. The CDR3, as DNA: TGTGCCAGCAGTTTATTAGCGGGAGGACCCACAGATACGCAGTATTTT. It specifies CASSLLAGGPTDTQYF.

This clonotype appeared many times. Relative to the germline gene, one junction end is altered; a read error may explain this. This sequence joins TRBV6-1 and TRBJ1-1; no clear D gene. Germline V CDR1 and CDR2: MNHNS, SASEGT. The CDR3 sequence is 13 residues long. The CDR3 coding sequence is TGTGCCAGCGGTGACTACGGGCGGGCTGAAGCTTTCTTT. Translation gives CASGDYGRAEAFF.

This clonotype was observed many times. The DNA for the CDR3 is TGTGCCAGTTGGACTAGCGGGAAATCCGATACGCAGTATTTT. As protein: CASWTSGKSDTQYF. This chain connects TRBV2 to TRBJ2-3; 12 nucleotides match TRBD2. The CDR3 totals 14 residues. With V trimmed by 9 bases and J by 6 bases, 7 bases remained unmatched. Germline V lookup: CDR1 SNHLY, CDR2 FYNNEI.

This clonotype was seen a handful of times. The rearrangement uses TRBV6-6 and TRBJ2-2; D assignment may be TRBD1 or TRBD2 (5 bases each). CDR1 MNHNY and CDR2 SVGAGI come from the germline V gene (reference sequence). The CDR3 is made up of 15 amino acids. Trimming stripped 2 bases from V and 6 bases from J, with 13 bases between. The CDR3 nucleotides read TGTGCCAGCAGTTACATGGGGGTTGGGGCCGGGGAGCTGTTTTTT. It specifies CASSYMGVGAGELFF.

Many counts were recorded for this clonotype. The V and J genes are TRBV10-2 and TRBJ2-7; tentatively, D is TRBD1 or TRBD2 (5 bases each). The CDR3 is 15 amino acids. Germline CDR1 and CDR2: WSHSY and SAAADI. V was clipped by 7 bases and J by 0 bases, with 16 bases between them. For the CDR3, the DNA is TGCGCCAGCACCCACTGGGACGGTGGCTCCTACGAGCAGTACTTC. This codes for CASTHWDGGSYEQYF.

The sample holds many counts of this clonotype. The chain carries TRBV11-3 and TRBJ2-3, with D hard to call. V shed 1 base and J shed 2 bases, with 10 bases lying between them. The CDR3 covers 15 residues. Germline loops: CDR1 SGHNT, CDR2 YENEEA. The CDR3 DNA reads TGTGCCAGCAGCTTAGGGGCAGGTACCACAGATACGCAGTATTTT. This sequence encodes CASSLGAGTTDTQYF.

This clonotype was picked up many times. The chain combines TRBV28 with TRBJ1-2; D perhaps matches TRBD1 (5 bases). The CDR3 is 15 residues long. Germline CDR1 MDHEN, CDR2 SYDVKM. V was trimmed by 1 base and J by 1 base, leaving 10 bases between them. The CDR3 is CASSLSGLVNYGYTF. The CDR3 nucleotides are TGTGCCAGCAGTTTATCAGGGCTTGTTAACTATGGCTACACCTTC.